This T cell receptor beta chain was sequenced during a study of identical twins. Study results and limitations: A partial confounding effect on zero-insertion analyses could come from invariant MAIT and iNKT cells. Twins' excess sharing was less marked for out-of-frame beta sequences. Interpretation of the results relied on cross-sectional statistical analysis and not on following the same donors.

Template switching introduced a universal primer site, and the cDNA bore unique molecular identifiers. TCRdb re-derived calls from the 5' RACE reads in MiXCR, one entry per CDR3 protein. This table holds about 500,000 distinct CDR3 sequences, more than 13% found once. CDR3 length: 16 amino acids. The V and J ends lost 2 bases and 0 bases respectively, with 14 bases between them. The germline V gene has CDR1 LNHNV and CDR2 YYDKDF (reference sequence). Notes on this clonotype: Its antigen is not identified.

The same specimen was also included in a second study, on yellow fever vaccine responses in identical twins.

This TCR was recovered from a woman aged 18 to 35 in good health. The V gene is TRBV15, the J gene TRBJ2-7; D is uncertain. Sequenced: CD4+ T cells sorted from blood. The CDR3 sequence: CATSRLDITTSYEQYF. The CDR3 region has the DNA TGTGCCACCAGCAGACTAGACATTACCACCTCCTACGAGCAGTACTTC.